These 6 T cell receptor beta chains were sequenced from one sample in a study of lymphopenia after photon versus proton radiotherapy. Repertoires were generated with immunoSEQ multiplex PCR, while TCRdb's copy carries only in-frame clones and drops some. The table lists 150,000 to 200,000 clones, more than 85% of them singletons. Sequences were derived from peripheral blood, sampled from a patient treated with photon-based radiotherapy. The source of these receptors is a man in his fifties with gastric cancer.

The chain uses TRBV5-1 and TRBJ2-1, with 8 bases lining up with TRBD2. The germline CDR1 and CDR2 sequences are SGHRS and YFSETQ. J lost 6 bases, V lost 4 bases, and 12 bases had no gene match. The CDR3 has 16 amino acids. DNA of the CDR3: TGCGCCAGCAGCGCACGGACTAGCAGACAACCCAATGAGCAGTTCTTC. It codes for CASSARTSRQPNEQFF.

The CDR3 reads CASSSGTRRGDTQYF. Here the CDR3 DNA reads TGTGCCAGCAGCTCCGGGACCCGGAGGGGAGATACGCAGTATTTT. The gene calls are TRBV7-3 and TRBJ2-3; weak D call: TRBD2 (6 bases). The CDR3 is 15 amino acids. In germline, CDR1 is SGHTA, CDR2 FQGTGA. The V end lost 4 bases, the J end lost 5 bases, and 16 bases lay between the germline ends.

This chain joins TRBV4-1 and TRBJ2-1; D is possibly TRBD1 or TRBD2 (7 bases each). CDR1 and CDR2 from the germline V gene are MGHRA and YSYEKL. There are 17 residues in the CDR3. The V and J ends lost 4 bases and 6 bases respectively, with 22 bases between them. The chain's CDR3 is CASSRGAGGGKGNEQFF. CDR3 nucleotide sequence: TGCGCCAGCAGCCGGGGAGCAGGGGGAGGGAAGGGCAATGAGCAGTTCTTC.

This sequence joins TRBV5-4 and TRBJ2-1; TRBD2 matches 10 bases. This CDR3 has 18 residues. The junction had 9 bases not matched to a gene; V was cut back by 1 base and J by 2 bases. CDR1 is SGHNT and CDR2 is YYREEE in the germline V gene (reference sequence). This CDR3 reads CASSLSLMTSGPYNEQFF. DNA for the CDR3: TGTGCCAGCAGCTTGTCATTAATGACTAGCGGGCCCTACAATGAGCAGTTCTTC.

As concerns this clone: The sample contains more than one DNA sequence encoding this CDR3. This chain uses TRBV5-1 with TRBJ2-7, with 7 bases identical to TRBD1. V dropped 5 bases and J dropped 0; count of bases not matched to a gene: 5. Germline V gene sequence: CDR1 SGHRS, CDR2 YFSETQ. This CDR3 has 14 residues. CDR3 amino acids: CASSSGQDSYEQYF. As DNA, the CDR3 is TGCGCCAGCAGTTCCGGACAGGACTCCTACGAGCAGTACTTC.

V is TRBV7-2 and J is TRBJ2-7; 11 bases match TRBD2. Trimming at V came to 3 bases and at J to 1 base, leaving 2 bases not matched to a gene. The CDR3 runs to 15 residues. Per germline, CDR1 SGHTA and CDR2 FQGNSA. The CDR3 reads CASSFASGGSYEQYF. CDR3 nucleotide sequence: TGTGCCAGCAGCTTCGCTAGCGGGGGGTCCTACGAGCAGTACTTC.